This T cell receptor beta chain comes out of a study of T cell responses to AZD1222 COVID-19 vaccine. Study conclusions and caveats: Targets within unmutated variant regions were reportedly found for nearly half of spike-specific TCRs. Dominant CD4 TCR responses targeted spike regions 160-218 and 743-854.

Trimming took 2 bases from V and 6 from J; bases not matched to a gene: 4. The length of the CDR3 is 15 residues. Germline-derived CDR1 and CDR2 are LGHNA and YSLEER. This clone was observed a single time. The antigen is unknown. Repertoires were generated with immunoSEQ multiplex PCR, while TCRdb's copy carries only in-frame clones and drops some. Of tens of thousands of clones listed, around 82% are singletons. The chain links TRBV4-3 to TRBJ1-6; 7 bases are shared with TRBD1. The source of this sequence is an adult who received the AZD1222 COVID-19 vaccine. Here the sequenced sample was peripheral blood, taken 28 days after the second AZD1222 dose. The chain's CDR3 is CASSQTGTVNSPLHF. CDR3 bases: TGCGCCAGCAGCCAAACCGGGACAGTTAATTCACCCCTCCACTTT.